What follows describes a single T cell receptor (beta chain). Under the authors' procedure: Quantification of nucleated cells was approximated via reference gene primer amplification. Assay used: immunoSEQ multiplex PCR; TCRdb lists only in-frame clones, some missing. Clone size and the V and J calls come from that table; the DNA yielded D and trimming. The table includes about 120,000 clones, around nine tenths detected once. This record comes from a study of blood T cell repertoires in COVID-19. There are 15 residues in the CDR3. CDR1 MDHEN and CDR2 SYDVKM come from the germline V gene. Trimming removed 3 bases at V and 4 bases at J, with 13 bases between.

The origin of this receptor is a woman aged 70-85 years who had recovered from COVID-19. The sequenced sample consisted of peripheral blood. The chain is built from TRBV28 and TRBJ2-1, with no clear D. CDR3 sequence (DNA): TGTGCCAGCAGTTTCGCCAGGATACTTTACAATGAGCAGTTCTTC. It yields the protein CASSFARILYNEQFF.